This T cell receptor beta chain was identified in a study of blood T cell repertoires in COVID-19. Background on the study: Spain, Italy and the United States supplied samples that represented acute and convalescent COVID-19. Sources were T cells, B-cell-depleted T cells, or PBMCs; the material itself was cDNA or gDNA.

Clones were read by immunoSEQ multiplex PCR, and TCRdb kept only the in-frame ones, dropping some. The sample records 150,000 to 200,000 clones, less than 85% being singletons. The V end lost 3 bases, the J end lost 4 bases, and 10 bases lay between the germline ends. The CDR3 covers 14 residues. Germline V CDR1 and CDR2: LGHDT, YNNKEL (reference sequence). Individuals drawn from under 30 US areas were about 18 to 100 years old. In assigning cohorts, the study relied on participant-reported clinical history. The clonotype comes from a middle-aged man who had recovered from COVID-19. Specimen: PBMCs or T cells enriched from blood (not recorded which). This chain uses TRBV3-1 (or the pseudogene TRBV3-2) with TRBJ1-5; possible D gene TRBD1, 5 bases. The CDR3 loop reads CASSHQGLNQPQHF. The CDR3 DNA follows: TGTGCCAGCAGCCACCAGGGCCTTAATCAGCCCCAGCATTTT.